This T cell receptor (beta chain) was captured in a study of shared clonotypes between healthy human individuals. Across the whole study: Participating donors consisted of a couple of women and a few men aged 18 to 49.

Method: immunoSEQ multiplex PCR; TCRdb's copy keeps in-frame clones and lacks some. The table shows around 550,000 clones, with around 96% occurring only once. The CDR3 runs 15 residues. Germline CDR1 reads MDHEN; CDR2 reads SYDVKM. The germline V and J ends were trimmed by 4 bases and 0 bases, with 10 bases remaining between them. Naivety among CD8 cells was defined by CD45RO negativity and positive CCR7 selection, thereby excluding terminally differentiated effector memory CD45RA+ cells. The source material was naive CD8+ T cells sorted from blood. V and J are TRBV28 and TRBJ1-5, with a possible D match to TRBD1 (5 bases). The clonotype comes from a woman in her 30s in good health. For the CDR3, the DNA is TGTGCCAGCAGTTCCGACAGCTATAGCAATCAGCCCCAGCATTTT. It codes for CASSSDSYSNQPQHF. Supplemented by reference TRBV28 and TRBJ1-5, the full variable domain reads DVKVTQSSRYLVKRTGEKVFLECVQDMDHENMFWYRQDPGLGLRLIYFSYDVKMKEKGDIPEGYSVSREKKERFSLILESASTNQTSMYLCASSSDSYSNQPQHFGDGTRLSIL.